This TCR beta chain was captured in a study of T cell clonotyping in hematopoietic cell transplantation. For the study at large: Recipient samples before transplant were obtained post-cytoreduction.

Study-level results: No sorting was done, leaving CD4 and CD8 contributions mixed. Recipient TCR diversity dropped after transplant; expanded clonotypes rose from day 30 to 180.

This table comes from immunoSEQ multiplex PCR, and its TCRdb copy is limited to in-frame clones, with some not included. The data contain around 21,000 clones, approximately 80% of them singletons. Trimming took off 0 bases at V and 5 bases at J, with 8 bases between the two ends. Germline CDR1 SGHTA, CDR2 FQGNSA. The CDR3 runs to 14 residues. This sample's time point: recipient sample about 28 days before transplant, after cytoreduction. The sample holds one count of this clone. Its matching antigen is unknown. The sequencing used peripheral blood mononuclear cells, collected before stem cell transplant. The V call is TRBV7-2, the J call TRBJ1-3; D remains unclear. The sequence derives from a man between 60 and 75 years old with acute myeloid leukemia. Some clones in this sample may be carry-over from other donors' samples. CDR3: CASSLAVMRNTIYF. Here the CDR3 DNA reads TGTGCCAGCAGCTTAGCTGTCATGAGAAACACCATATATTTT.